This T cell receptor (beta chain) was obtained from a study of blood T cell repertoires in COVID-19. Study as a whole: From T cells, B-cell-depleted T cells, or PBMCs came the material, which was cDNA or gDNA.

The protocol was immunoSEQ multiplex PCR, while the TCRdb copy is restricted to in-frame clones and leaves out a portion. Of more than 300,000 clones listed, 70% to 90% are singletons. Donors were grouped by their self-reported clinical history. This CDR3 contains 11 residues. Trimming pared 4 bases from V and 7 bases from J, leaving 5 bases between. The germline gives CDR1 SEHNR, CDR2 FQNEAQ (reference sequence). J is TRBJ1-3 and V is TRBV7-9, with D unclear. This clonotype originated in a man aged 25 to 40 who had recovered from COVID-19. Source material: PBMCs or T cells enriched from blood (not recorded which). CDR3 protein: CASSSGNTIYF. DNA of the CDR3: TGTGCCAGCAGCTCGGGGAACACCATATATTTT.